This T cell receptor beta chain was recovered during a study of regulatory T cells in long-lasting Graves disease (dated by TCRdb to the early 2020s). Concerning the study at large: In the newly diagnosed Graves' disease group, patients had been taking antithyroid drugs for less than 3 months. A total of approximately 35 samples underwent TCR sequencing: 13 from persistent and 20 from newly diagnosed Graves' disease patients. The study was conducted in China and was registered as a clinical trial. Peripheral blood TCR sequencing and RNA sequencing compared persistent Graves' disease patients with newly diagnosed Graves' disease patients.

This sample's time point label indicates: newly diagnosed GD, antithyroid drugs for less than 3 months. For both TCR sequencing and RNA sequencing, RNA was extracted from PBMCs using TRIzol. The diagnosis of Graves' disease followed American Thyroid Association guidelines. The patients came from an endocrinology department in Xi'an, China. Each patient gave 9 to 10 milliliters of peripheral blood, collected in an EDTA anticoagulant tube. Ficoll Paque Plus density gradient separation was used to isolate PBMCs, and no further T cell sorting was done. An Agilent 2100 Bioanalyzer and agarose gel were used to check RNA quality, while a NanoDrop 2000 measured RNA concentration. This clonotype was observed a few times. The clone's antigen remains unknown. A much larger clonotype is one base distant, so this may be a read error. Library preparation used multiplex PCR. Instrument used: Illumina HiSeq 4000. CDR3 regions were amplified by Arm-PCR with iRepertoire HTBI primers to construct TCR beta libraries. Gel purification was performed on PCR products prior to sequencing. Per the original workflow: A total of some 60 TRBV and approximately 13 TRBJ segments were identified across samples and were used for gene usage analysis of CDR3 amino acid clonotypes. COPE and FqMerger were used to merge filtered high-quality paired reads into contigs. BLAST was used to align contigs to IMGT TRBV, TRBD and TRBJ reference genes, and CDR3 was defined according to IMGT. Any clonotype with a frequency above 0.1% was classified as a highly expanded clone. Repertoire diversity was measured by Shannon entropy, and V-J evenness by the Gini coefficient. A clonotype was considered public if more than one individual shared it. In TCRdb, the public reads were trimmed at Q25 with fastp and aligned with MiXCR, with productive beta chains retained. Rows are combined by CDR3 protein, so each entry shows the most common genes and DNA. TCRdb's processing, not the authors', yielded these V and J calls. The sample table lists 400,000 to 500,000 distinct CDR3 sequences, approximately 15% of them with a count of one. The ten largest make up approximately 8% of the sample.

Study-wide conclusions, independent of this receptor: Persistent Graves' disease patients showed lower TCR Shannon entropy and fewer highly expanded clones than newly diagnosed patients, suggesting clonal expansion. The small sample size was acknowledged by the authors as a limitation that may reduce accuracy. Because the primary lesion, thyroid tissue, could not be accessed, the study looked at peripheral blood alone. A larger number of public clonotypes was shared among persistent patients (approximately 3,000) than among newly diagnosed patients (roughly 930). Sequencing and analysis were limited to the TCR beta chain. Persistent disease showed preferential use of TRBV28, TRBJ1-2 and TRBJ2-5, whereas newly diagnosed disease favored TRBV20-1 and TRBJ2-1.

The CDR3, cysteine through phenylalanine, is 13 amino acids long. Only the CDR3 region is kept as DNA, spanning 39 bases read in frame from base 1. The germline V gene gives CDR1 as SGHAT and CDR2 as FQNNGV. The V end loses 5 bases and the J end loses 5 bases, and a stretch of 12 bases separates them. The same sample was also studied in work on T cells in Graves' hyperthyroidism and ophthalmopathy. That second report states: Graves' hyperthyroidism was defined as stable when no progression to ophthalmopathy occurred over 18 months of follow-up. Hyperthyroidism patients were newly diagnosed, had a disease duration of under 2 months, and were aged 18 to 65 years. Patients with uncontrolled infections, other autoimmune diseases, pregnancy or lactation were excluded. Diagnoses were established on the basis of clinical symptoms, serum thyroxine and TRAb, thyroid ultrasound, and orbital computed tomography. A first-round RT-PCR of the TCR CDR3 used the HTBI primer set with the Qiagen OneStep RT-PCR kit. Most expanded thyroid clonotypes (frequency above 0.001) were also detected in blood, suggesting blood repertoires may reflect thyroid immune responses. In cross-validation, a model built on a 13 V-J signature told ophthalmopathy apart from stable hyperthyroidism with over 85% sensitivity and about 81% specificity, and in testing the same model reached 80%/75%. During validation, the model predicted progression to ophthalmopathy a median of approximately six months ahead of onset, with around 71% sensitivity and more than 72% specificity. A discovery cohort of roughly 96 patients, about 40 with Graves' ophthalmopathy and 55 to 60 with stable Graves' hyperthyroidism, was used to find distinguishing TCR V-J signatures. Prospective prediction of ophthalmopathy was tested in an independent validation cohort of 18 to 20 hyperthyroidism patients and 15 to 17 patients who later progressed to ophthalmopathy. For training and testing, the 100 or so patients in the discovery cohort were randomly divided in a 7:3 ratio. In addition, the study compared T-cell repertoires in thyroid tissue and in blood from several Graves' hyperthyroidism patients. After sampling, hyperthyroidism patients received methimazole starting at 30 mg daily, and ophthalmopathy patients received high-dose intravenous methylprednisolone. Libraries were constructed in a second round of multiplex PCR, after which size selection and purification were carried out. The libraries were sequenced on an Illumina HiSeq2000 using paired-end 100 bp reads. Raw data were processed with SOAPnuke, discarding reads with adapters, uncalled bases, mean Phred below 15, or no exact constant-primer or identifier match. High-quality paired reads were merged with COPE v1.2.5, and unique nucleotide sequences were defined as clonotypes. MiTCR v1.1 was used to align clonotypes to the IMGT TRBV, TRBD and TRBJ reference segments. The analysis included only V-J combinations with a frequency above 0.0001, which together covered about 99% of the repertoires. The TCS score was defined as the ratio of F50 (clonal expansion) to E x V (chaos), calculated using BLOSUM62-based TCRdist between CDR3 peptides within each V-J. Welch's t-statistics and random forest reduced roughly 530 V-J features to around 14, which were used in a naive Bayes classifier (R e1071). No statistical method was used to fix the sample size in advance, and group allocation was not hidden from the investigators. The paper describes TCR Vbeta CDR3 sequencing of fewer than 150 peripheral blood samples, made up of 43 ophthalmopathy patients, around 78 hyperthyroidism patients and about 17 progressor patients.

This chain joins TRBV11-2 to TRBJ2-5; TRBD2 is possibly the D segment (6 matching bases). The sequence was obtained from a woman aged 40-49 years with Graves disease. Donor details come from another sample of the same person, matched by shared clones. Source: peripheral blood mononuclear cells (PBMCs), taken at new diagnosis, from a patient treated with antithyroid drugs. The nucleotide sequence reads TGTGCCAGCAGCAGGGACTCACGGGAGACCCAGTACTTC. This is translated as CASSRDSRETQYF.